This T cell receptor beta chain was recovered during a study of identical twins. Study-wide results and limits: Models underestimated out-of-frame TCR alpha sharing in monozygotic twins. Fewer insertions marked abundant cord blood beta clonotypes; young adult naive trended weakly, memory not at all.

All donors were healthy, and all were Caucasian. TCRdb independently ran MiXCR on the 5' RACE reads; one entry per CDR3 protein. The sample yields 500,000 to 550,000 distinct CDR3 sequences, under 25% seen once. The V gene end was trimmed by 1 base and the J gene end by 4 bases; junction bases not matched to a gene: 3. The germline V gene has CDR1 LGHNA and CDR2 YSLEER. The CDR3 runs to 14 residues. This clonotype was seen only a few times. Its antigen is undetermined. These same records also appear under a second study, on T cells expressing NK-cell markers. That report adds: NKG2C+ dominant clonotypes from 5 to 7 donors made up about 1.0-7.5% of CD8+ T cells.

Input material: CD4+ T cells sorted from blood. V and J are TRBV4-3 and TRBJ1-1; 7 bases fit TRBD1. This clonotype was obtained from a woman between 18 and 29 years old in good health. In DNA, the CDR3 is TGCGCCAGCAGCCAAGCAGGGGGTCGCACTGAAGCTTTCTTT. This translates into CASSQAGGRTEAFF.